This T cell receptor (beta chain) was sequenced during a study of OX40 agonist ivuxolimab in advanced cancers. Trimming shortened V by 1 base and J by 8 bases, and 17 bases separated the two germline ends. Germline V CDR1 and CDR2: MGHDK, SYGVNS. CDR3 length equals 15 residues. Using immunoSEQ multiplex PCR, the repertoire was profiled, and TCRdb retains in-frame clones only, with some absent. Here the sample spans 30,000 to 35,000 clones, roughly 79% being singletons. Remarks on this clone: Its antigen remains unknown.

Study observations and caveats: Normalized T-cell clonal expansion was also low in a subset of nonresponders. CD8+ T cells (on average) carried more expanded clones than CD4+ T cells.

The timepoints at which blood was sampled were baseline, cycle 4 day 1, and cycle 7 day 1. The TCR was taken from an adult with an advanced solid tumor such as melanoma, head and neck, liver or kidney cancer. V usage is TRBV25-1 and J usage is TRBJ1-2, with D perhaps matching TRBD1 (6 bases). The sample in question was CD4+ or CD8+ T cells sorted from blood, obtained in a trial of the OX40 agonist ivuxolimab. The DNA for the CDR3 is TGTGCCAGCAGTGAATCCCTCAACCCAGGGGTCGGCTACACCTTC. This sequence encodes CASSESLNPGVGYTF.